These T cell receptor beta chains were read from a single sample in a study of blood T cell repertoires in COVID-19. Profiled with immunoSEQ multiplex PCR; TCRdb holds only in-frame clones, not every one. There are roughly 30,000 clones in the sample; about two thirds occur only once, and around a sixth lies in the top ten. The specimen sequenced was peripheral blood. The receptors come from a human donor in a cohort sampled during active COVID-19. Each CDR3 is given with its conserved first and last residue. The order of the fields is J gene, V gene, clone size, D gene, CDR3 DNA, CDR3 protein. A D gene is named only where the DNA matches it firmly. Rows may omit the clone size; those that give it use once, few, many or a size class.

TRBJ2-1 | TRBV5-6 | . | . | TGTGCCAGCAGCTTGGGCAGGGGCAATGAGCAGTTCTTC | CASSLGRGNEQFF
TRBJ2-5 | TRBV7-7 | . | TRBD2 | TGTGCCAGCAGCTTTAGCGGGGGGAGGCAAGAGACCCAGTACTTC | CASSFSGGRQETQYF
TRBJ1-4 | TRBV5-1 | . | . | TGCGCCAGCAGCTCGGCGACAGCAACTAATGAAAAACTGTTTTTT | CASSSATATNEKLFF
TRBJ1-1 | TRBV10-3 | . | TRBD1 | TGTGCCATCAGTACACCGGGACAGGGGAACACTGAAGCTTTCTTT | CAISTPGQGNTEAFF
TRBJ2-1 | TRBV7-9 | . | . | TGTGCCAGCAGCCCTCGGTCCCGGGACAATGAGCAGTTCTTC | CASSPRSRDNEQFF
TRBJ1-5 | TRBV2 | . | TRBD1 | TGTGCCAGCACCTCTCGCAGGGGGGAGCCCCAGCATTTT | CASTSRRGEPQHF
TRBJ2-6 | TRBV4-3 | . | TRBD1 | TGCGCCAGCGGACAGGGGGCTCGTGGGGCCAACGTCCTGACTTTC | CASGQGARGANVLTF
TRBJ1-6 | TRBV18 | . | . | TGTGCCAGCTCACCCAAAAGGCGGCAGGGCGGCTCACCCCTCCACTTT | CASSPKRRQGGSPLHF
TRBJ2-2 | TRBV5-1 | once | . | TGCGCCAGCAGCTTGGGACAGCCAACCGGGGAGCTGTTTTTT | CASSLGQPTGELFF
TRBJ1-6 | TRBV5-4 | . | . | TGTGCCAGCAGTCCTTCAATAAGTGGCGGTCATTCACCCCTCCACTTT | CASSPSISGGHSPLHF
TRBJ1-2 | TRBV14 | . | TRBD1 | TGTGCCAGCAGCCTAGGGACAGGGACCCATGGCTACACCTTC | CASSLGTGTHGYTF
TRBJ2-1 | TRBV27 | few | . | TGTGCCAGCAGTTTAGACACGAGCTCCTACAATGAGCAGTTCTTC | CASSLDTSSYNEQFF
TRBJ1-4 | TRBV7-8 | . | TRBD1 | TGTGCCAGCAGCTCGACCAGGGGGGAAAAACTGTTTTTT | CASSSTRGEKLFF
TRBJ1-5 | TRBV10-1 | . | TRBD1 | TGCGCCAGCAGTGAGTCTAAGACAGGGGGTTCCAATCAGCCCCAGCATTTT | CASSESKTGGSNQPQHF
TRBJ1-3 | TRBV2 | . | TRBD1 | TGTGCCAGCAGTGAAGACAGGGGAGGAAACACCATATATTTT | CASSEDRGGNTIYF
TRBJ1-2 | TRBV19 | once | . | TGTGCCAGTAAAGGTATTCCAGGGCTTGGCTACACCTTC | CASKGIPGLGYTF
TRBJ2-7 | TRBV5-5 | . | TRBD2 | TGTGCCAGCAATAACCTAGCGGGAGCTCAAGACGAGCAGTACTTC | CASNNLAGAQDEQYF
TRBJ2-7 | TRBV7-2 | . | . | TGTGCCAGCAGCCAGGACTACGAGCAGTACTTC | CASSQDYEQYF
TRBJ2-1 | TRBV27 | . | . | TGTGCCAGCAGCGTCCTAGGCTCCTACAATGAGCAGTTCTTC | CASSVLGSYNEQFF
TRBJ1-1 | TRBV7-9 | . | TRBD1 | TGTGCCAGCAGCGGATCCGGGACAGACACTGAAGCTTTCTTT | CASSGSGTDTEAFF
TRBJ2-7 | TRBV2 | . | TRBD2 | TGTGCCAGCAGTGGTACCCGGGAGGGCCCATACTTC | CASSGTREGPYF
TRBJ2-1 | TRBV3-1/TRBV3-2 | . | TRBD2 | TGTGCCAGCAGCCAAGGGCTAGCGGGAGTCAATGAGCAGTTCTTC | CASSQGLAGVNEQFF
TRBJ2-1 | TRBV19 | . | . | TGTGCCAGTAGCCTCTACAATGAGCAGTTCTTC | CASSLYNEQFF
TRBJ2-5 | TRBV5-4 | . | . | TGTGCCAGCAGCTTGGAGGACATCCAAGAGACCCAGTACTTC | CASSLEDIQETQYF
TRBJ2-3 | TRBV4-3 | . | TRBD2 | TGCGCCAGCAGCCAAGATGGCGGGAGAGGTGCAGATACGCAGTATTTT | CASSQDGGRGADTQYF
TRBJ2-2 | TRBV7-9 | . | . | TGTGCCAGCAGCTTAGCCCCCAGGGGCGGCGGGGAGCTGTTTTTT | CASSLAPRGGGELFF
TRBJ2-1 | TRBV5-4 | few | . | TGTGCCAGCAGCTTTACCCTAAATGAGCAGTTCTTC | CASSFTLNEQFF
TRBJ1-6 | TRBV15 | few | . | TGTGCCACCAGCAGAGGAGCCAGGGGTTATTCACCCCTCCACTTT | CATSRGARGYSPLHF
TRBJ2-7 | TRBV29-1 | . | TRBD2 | TGCAGCGTTCTCGGGGCCGGGGGGAACGAGCAGTACTTC | CSVLGAGGNEQYF
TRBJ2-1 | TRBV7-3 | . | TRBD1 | TGTGCCAGCTCCCCGGGACAGGGAGAGGTGGGACAGTTCTTC | CASSPGQGEVGQFF
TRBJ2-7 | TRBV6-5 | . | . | TGTGCCAGCAGTTACTCTTCCCGCAGGGGAGAGCAGTACTTC | CASSYSSRRGEQYF
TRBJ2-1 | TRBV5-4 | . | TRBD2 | TGTGCCAGCAGCGCCTCTAGCGGGGGGTACAATGAGCAGTTCTTC | CASSASSGGYNEQFF
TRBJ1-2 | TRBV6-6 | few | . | TGTGCCAGCATGGCGGATAACTATGGCTACACCTTC | CASMADNYGYTF
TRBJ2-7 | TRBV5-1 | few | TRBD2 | TGCGCCAGCAGCTTTGGTAGCGGGGGGACCACCTCCTACGAGCAGTACTTC | CASSFGSGGTTSYEQYF
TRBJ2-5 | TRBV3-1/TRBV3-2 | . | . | TGTGCCAGCAGCCAAGGAAACACCAACACAGAGACCCAGTACTTC | CASSQGNTNTETQYF
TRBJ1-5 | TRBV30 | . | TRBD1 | TGTGCCTGGAGTGTACGAGACAGGGGGCTTCAGCCCCAGCATTTT | CAWSVRDRGLQPQHF
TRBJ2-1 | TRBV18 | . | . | TGTGCCAGCTCACTAACTCGTGAGCAGTTCTTC | CASSLTREQFF
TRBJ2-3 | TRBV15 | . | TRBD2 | TGTGCCACCAGCCGTAGCGGGACGCTCACAGATACGCAGTATTTT | CATSRSGTLTDTQYF
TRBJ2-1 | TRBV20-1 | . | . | TGCAGTGCTAGAGGACTGGGGAGTTCGTTCTTC | CSARGLGSSFF
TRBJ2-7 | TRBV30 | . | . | TGTGCCTGGAGTCTGAAGGGAGCCTACGAGCAGTACTTC | CAWSLKGAYEQYF
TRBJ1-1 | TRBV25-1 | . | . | TGTGCCAGCAGTGAATACGAAACAGCTGAAGCTTTCTTT | CASSEYETAEAFF
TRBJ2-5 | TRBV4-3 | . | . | TGCGCCAGCAGCCAAGATTTAACAGTTCAAGAGACCCAGTACTTC | CASSQDLTVQETQYF
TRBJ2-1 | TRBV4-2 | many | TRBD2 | TGTGCCAGCAGCCAAGAAGGGGCTAGCGGGAGGACTAAGCAGTTCTTC | CASSQEGASGRTKQFF
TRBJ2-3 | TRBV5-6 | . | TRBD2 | TGTGCCAGCAGCTCGTGGGTGGCGGGAGTGGGTACGCAGTATTTT | CASSSWVAGVGTQYF
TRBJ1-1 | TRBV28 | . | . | TGTGCCAGCAGTTTGGTCAGGGAAGCTTTCTTT | CASSLVREAFF
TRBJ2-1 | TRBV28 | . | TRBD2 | TGTGCCAGCAGTTTAGGACTAGCGGGAGGTCACTCCTACAATGAGCAGTTCTTC | CASSLGLAGGHSYNEQFF
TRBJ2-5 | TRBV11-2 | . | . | TGTGCCAGCAGCTTAGGTGCCTCCACGGGGGCCCAGTACTTC | CASSLGASTGAQYF
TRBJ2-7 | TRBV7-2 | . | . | TGTGCCAGCAGCGCCGGGACAGCGGGCGAGCAGTACTTC | CASSAGTAGEQYF
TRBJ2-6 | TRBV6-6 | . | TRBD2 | TGTGCCAGCAGCTACCCTCCGGGACTAGCGGGCGCCGGGGCCAACGTCCTGACTTTC | CASSYPPGLAGAGANVLTF
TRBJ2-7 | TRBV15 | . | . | TGTGCCACCAGCCATTTTGCAGGGATCAACTACGAGCAGTACTTC | CATSHFAGINYEQYF
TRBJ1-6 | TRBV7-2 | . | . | TGTGCCAGCAGCTCCTCGGGTTTTTCACCCCTCCACTTT | CASSSSGFSPLHF
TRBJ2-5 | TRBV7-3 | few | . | TGTGCCAGCAGCTTAGCAACGGGGGGCTTCGAGACCCAGTACTTC | CASSLATGGFETQYF
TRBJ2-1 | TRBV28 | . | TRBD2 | TGTGCCAGCAGCAAGCTTCTAGCGGGGTACAATGAGCAGTTCTTC | CASSKLLAGYNEQFF
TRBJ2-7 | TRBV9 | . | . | TGTGCCAGCAGCGCGGTACCGAGCTCCTACGAGCAGTACTTC | CASSAVPSSYEQYF
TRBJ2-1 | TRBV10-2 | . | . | TGCGCCAGCAGGGACCAGGGGCAGGGGGAGCAGTTCTTC | CASRDQGQGEQFF
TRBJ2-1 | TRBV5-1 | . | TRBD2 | TGCGCCAGCAGCTTGGGGTGGGAGGGCAATGAGCAGTTCTTC | CASSLGWEGNEQFF
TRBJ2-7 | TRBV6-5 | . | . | TGTGCCGCCAGGAAGAACTACGAGCAGTACTTC | CAARKNYEQYF
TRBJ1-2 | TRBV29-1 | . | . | TGCAGCGCCAGACTGACTGATGGCTACACCTTC | CSARLTDGYTF